This section outlines one T cell receptor beta chain sequence together with its context. What it binds is not known. This entry is derived from a study of CD4 T cells in relation to SARS-CoV-2 and coronaviruses. Across the whole study: Convalescent patients were fewer than ten males and 4 females; two were Hispanic.

V gave up 3 bases and J gave up 4 bases, with 11 bases separating them. Germline V CDR1 and CDR2: GTSNPN, SVGIG (reference sequence). There are 13 residues in the CDR3. Naive and memory CD4+ T cells were cultured with CEF, then survey-sequenced. Some clones are missing from TCRdb's copy, which holds only in-frame ones; the method was immunoSEQ multiplex PCR. The sample yields about 30,000 clones, about four fifths seen once. Study conclusions and caveats: Samples before the pandemic and after infection were not matched within any donor.

Sequenced input: memory CD4+ T cells from PBMCs, cultured in vitro. This clonotype was sampled from an adult with COVID-19. This rearrangement joins TRBV30 to TRBJ2-3; a possible D gene is TRBD1 (5 bases). The CDR3 coding sequence is TGTGCCTGGAGCAGACAGAGCGCAGATACGCAGTATTTT. Translation gives CAWSRQSADTQYF. Together with reference TRBV30 and TRBJ2-3, the CDR3 gives the full variable domain: SQTIHQWPATLVQPVGSPLSLECTVEGTSNPNLYWYRQAAGRGLQLLFYSVGIGQISSEVPQNLSASRPQDRQFILSSKKLLLSDSGFYLCAWSRQSADTQYFGPGTRLTVL.